These 22 T cell receptor beta chains came from one sample sequenced in a study of blood T cell repertoires in COVID-19 (dated by TCRdb to 2019 to 2021). The method was the immunoSEQ multiplex PCR assay. TCRdb retrieved this table from immuneACCESS and kept in-frame rearrangements only. Not all clones are present; in checked studies, unresolved V genes account for under half, and no reason is known for the remainder. Within this sample are some 210,000 clones, with around 91% of them counted one time only. Together, the top ten hold more than 4.5% of the sample. Sample: peripheral blood. Receptors were obtained from a woman between 40 and 50 years old with acute or convalescent COVID-19.

The chain employs TRBV6-5 and TRBJ2-2; the match to TRBD2 covers 14 bases. The CDR3 length is 14 residues. CDR1 and CDR2 from the germline V gene are MNHEY and SVGAGI. J lost 6 bases, V lost 10 bases, and 4 bases had no gene match. The CDR3 DNA is TGTGCCATCCGGACTAGCGGGGGGCCCGGGGAGCTGTTTTTT. Translating it yields CAIRTSGGPGELFF.

This clone occurred once. The V and J genes are TRBV6-6 and TRBJ1-5; D is perhaps TRBD1 (5 bases). Germline CDR1 reads MNHNY; CDR2 reads SVGAGI (reference sequence). The CDR3 consists of 16 residues. The V gene lost 0 bases and the J gene lost 4 bases, with 13 bases spanning the gap. For the CDR3, the DNA is TGTGCCAGCAGTTACTCGCGGACAAAGGATAATCAGCCCCAGCATTTT. Encoded protein: CASSYSRTKDNQPQHF.

The chain is built from TRBV5-4 and TRBJ2-1; D is possibly TRBD2 (5 bases). The CDR3 is 16 residues long. Germline-derived CDR1 and CDR2 are SGHNT and YYREEE (reference sequence). Trimming shortened V by 4 bases and J by 4 bases, and 18 bases separated the two germline ends. CDR3 nucleotide sequence: TGTGCCAGCAGCCGCGTTCTGCTCGGAGGTTACAATGAGCAGTTCTTC. Encoded protein: CASSRVLLGGYNEQFF. The full variable domain, with the rest looked up from reference TRBV5-4 and TRBJ2-1, is ETGVTQSPTHLIKTRGQQVTLRCSSQSGHNTVSWYQQALGQGPQFIFQYYREEENGRGNFPPRFSGLQFPNYSSELNVNALELDDSALYLCASSRVLLGGYNEQFFGPGTRLTVL.

This clone was counted a single time. V is TRBV12-2 and J is TRBJ2-5; the D segment call TRBD2 is taken from the table without a DNA check. TRBV12-2 is a recognized pseudogene. The CDR3 spans 20 residues. The DNA of the CDR3 is TGTGCAAGTCGCTCCCTCGAAAGAGCGGGACCCCTCGGAAGAGGGGAGACCCAGTACTTC. Its protein is CASRSLERAGPLGRGETQYF.

The CDR3, as DNA: TGTGCCAGCAGCGACAGGGGTGGGGGCTACACCTTC. This translates into CASSDRGGGYTF. The J gene is TRBJ1-2, the V gene TRBV2; 8 bases are a match to TRBD1. V lost 6 bases, J lost 8 bases, and 5 bases stayed unmatched. The germline gives CDR1 SNHLY, CDR2 FYNNEI. The CDR3 extends over 12 amino acids.

The rearrangement uses TRBV2 and TRBJ2-7; D remains unclear. Per the germline V gene, CDR1 is SNHLY and CDR2 is FYNNEI. The V end was cut by 10 bases, the J end by 9 bases, with 16 bases between. The CDR3 is 11 residues long. As DNA, the CDR3 is TGTGCCACCTCCGAGTCAGCGTCGCAGTACGTC. This codes for CATSESASQYV.

This rearrangement joins TRBV3-1 (or the pseudogene TRBV3-2) to TRBJ1-2, with a possible D match to TRBD1 (6 bases). V lost 1 base and J lost 4, with 16 bases in between. CDR1 and CDR2 from the germline V gene are LGHDT and YNNKEL (reference sequence). CDR3 size: 16 residues. The CDR3 sequence: CASSQVLLQGFYGYTF. The DNA of the CDR3 is TGTGCCAGCAGCCAAGTCCTCCTACAGGGCTTCTATGGCTACACCTTC.

The V call is TRBV3-1 (or the pseudogene TRBV3-2), the J call TRBJ1-6; TRBD1 matches at 10 bases. Germline CDR1 and CDR2: LGHDT and YNNKEL (reference sequence). V dropped 4 bases and J dropped 7; count of bases not matched to a gene: 4. The CDR3 has 15 amino acids. CDR3 nucleotide sequence: TGTGCCAGCAGCCGGGGACAGGGGTCGAATTCACCCCTCCACTTT. Its protein is CASSRGQGSNSPLHF.

The chain recombines TRBV12-3 or TRBV12-4 with TRBJ1-2; D is unresolved. Trimming left V 5 bases short and J 7 bases short, with 14 bases between. The CDR3 totals 13 residues. CDR3: CASSPGIRGGYTF. The CDR3 DNA reads TGTGCCAGCAGTCCCGGGATTCGGGGTGGCTACACCTTC.

V usage is TRBV6-1 and J usage is TRBJ1-1; 7 bases align to TRBD1. The V and J ends lost 2 bases and 1 base, in that order; junction bases with no gene match: 10. CDR3 length equals 17 residues. Germline assignment: CDR1 MNHNS and CDR2 SASEGT. Written as DNA, the CDR3 is TGTGCCAGCAGTGAAATTTCTTTGGGACAGACGAACACTGAAGCTTTCTTT. Its protein product is CASSEISLGQTNTEAFF.

This chain joins TRBV19 and TRBJ1-5; 7 bases map to TRBD1. Germline V lookup: CDR1 LNHDA, CDR2 SQIVND (reference sequence). The CDR3 is 17 amino acids. The trim removed 3 bases at V and 6 bases at J, leaving 14 bases unmatched. CDR3 sequence reads: CASSIQGVLIGAQPQHF. DNA of the CDR3: TGTGCCAGTAGTATCCAGGGGGTGTTAATAGGTGCTCAGCCCCAGCATTTT.

V usage is TRBV4-1 and J usage is TRBJ1-1; D is unresolved. Germline V gene data show CDR1 as MGHRA and CDR2 as YSYEKL. Trimming cost V 0 bases and J 0 bases, with 5 bases left between them. This CDR3 is 14 amino acids long. CDR3 bases: TGCGCCAGCAGCCAAGAGGGCTTGAACACTGAAGCTTTCTTT. It specifies CASSQEGLNTEAFF.

This clone was counted only a few times. The V gene is TRBV12-3 or TRBV12-4, the J gene TRBJ1-2; D gene ambiguous. Trimming pared 4 bases from V and 7 bases from J, leaving 7 bases between. This CDR3 is built from 11 residues. The CDR3: CASSSGSGYTF. Written as DNA, the CDR3 is TGTGCCAGCAGTTCGGGGTCTGGCTACACCTTC.

This chain joins TRBV6-1 and TRBJ2-1; 10 nucleotides align to TRBD2. CDR1 and CDR2 (germline): MNHNS, SASEGT. The CDR3 contains 15 residues. With V trimmed by 2 bases and J by 4 bases, 2 bases remained unmatched. CDR3 sequence: CASSEQRGGYNEQFF. The CDR3 bases are TGTGCCAGCAGTGAACAGCGGGGGGGATACAATGAGCAGTTCTTC.

The V call is TRBV9, the J call TRBJ1-3; D is uncertain. The germline gives CDR1 SGDLS, CDR2 YYNGEE. The CDR3 contains 13 residues. Between the trimmed V and J ends, which lost 0 bases and 4 bases, there was a span of 5 bases. In DNA, the CDR3 is TGTGCCAGCAGCGTAGCCGTCGGAAACACCATATATTTT. Translating gives CASSVAVGNTIYF.

This clone was seen only once. V and J are TRBV30 and TRBJ1-6; the D is unclear. The CDR3 is 13 residues long. Trimming shortened V by 2 bases and J by 5 bases, and 7 bases separated the two germline ends. Looked up from germline, CDR1 is GTSNPN and CDR2 is SVGIG (reference sequence). CDR3 region: CAWSLQNNSPLHF. The CDR3 DNA is TGTGCCTGGAGTCTACAGAATAATTCACCCCTCCACTTT.

This sequence joins TRBV6-6 and TRBJ1-4; 9 positions agree with TRBD1. Trimming took 5 bases from V and 8 from J; bases not matched to a gene: 12. The CDR3 runs 16 residues. Germline V lookup: CDR1 MNHNY, CDR2 SVGAGI (reference sequence). The CDR3 protein is CASSPNPGQGGEKLFF. The CDR3 region has the DNA TGTGCCAGCAGTCCCAACCCGGGACAGGGTGGCGAAAAACTGTTTTTT.

Regarding this clone: The identical CDR3 is also encoded by other nucleotide sequences in the sample. The CDR3 nucleotides read TGTGCCAGTAGACGGACAGGGGGCAAGGAGACCCAGTACTTC. It is translated as CASRRTGGKETQYF. The rearrangement links TRBV19 to TRBJ2-5; 11 nucleotides align to TRBD1. CDR1 and CDR2 (germline): LNHDA, SQIVND (reference sequence). The ends lost 6 bases at V and 5 bases at J; junction bases unmatched: 5. This CDR3 is 14 amino acids long.

CDR3 in DNA: TGTGCCAGCAGCCCGGGGGGGGCCCTCCAAGAGACCCAGTACTTC. Translation: CASSPGGALQETQYF. V and J are TRBV7-2 and TRBJ2-5; 8 bases are a match to TRBD2. This CDR3 contains 15 residues. Looked up from germline, CDR1 is SGHTA and CDR2 is FQGNSA. The J segment lost 1 base and the V segment lost 5 bases, leaving 6 bases of the junction unmatched.

The rearrangement links TRBV24-1 to TRBJ1-3, with a weak D call TRBD1 (5 bases). Trimming took off 3 bases at V and 0 bases at J, with 20 bases between the two ends. The germline V gene has CDR1 KGHDR and CDR2 SFDVKD. The CDR3 extends over 19 amino acids. Here the CDR3 DNA reads TGTGCCACCAGTGATCAAACTGGGGGAGGCAAGAGCTCTGGAAACACCATATATTTT. Protein: CATSDQTGGGKSSGNTIYF.

This clone is a singleton in its sample. The rearrangement links TRBV11-3 to TRBJ1-1, with D unresolved. The CDR3 runs to 17 residues. Germline CDR1 reads SGHNT; CDR2 reads YENEEA. Trimming removed 4 bases at V and 0 bases at J, with 18 bases between. The CDR3 bases are TGTGCCAGCAGCTCAAGACACCACCTAAGCCTGAACACTGAAGCTTTCTTT. Translation: CASSSRHHLSLNTEAFF. Supplemented by reference TRBV11-3 and TRBJ1-1, the full variable domain reads EAGVVQSPRYKIIEKKQPVAFWCNPISGHNTLYWYLQNLGQGPELLIRYENEEAVDDSQLPKDRFSAERLKGVDSTLKIQPAELGDSAVYLCASSSRHHLSLNTEAFFGQGTRLTVV.

CDR3 in amino acids: CASSLGTGGFGYTF. DNA of the CDR3: TGTGCCAGCAGCCTCGGGACAGGGGGCTTTGGCTACACCTTC. The chain combines TRBV5-6 with TRBJ1-2; 12 bases line up with TRBD1. The length of the CDR3 is 14 residues. Germline loops: CDR1 SGHDT, CDR2 YYEEEE. V trimming: 4 bases; J trimming: 7 bases; junction bases outside the gene matches: 5.